These 31 T cell receptor beta chains were all obtained from the same sample, sequenced in a study of T cell responses to AZD1222 COVID-19 vaccine. Some clones are missing from TCRdb's copy, which holds only in-frame ones; the method was immunoSEQ multiplex PCR. This repertoire shows 110,000 or so clones, 70% to 90% found once; its top ten account for about 6.8%. The sample was peripheral blood, taken 28 days after the second AZD1222 dose. These TCRs come from an adult who received the AZD1222 COVID-19 vaccine.

CDR3 sequence reads: CASRVGAIQETQYF. The CDR3 nucleotides read TGTGCCAGCCGCGTCGGGGCGATCCAAGAGACCCAGTACTTC. The chain joins TRBV5-6 to TRBJ2-5; TRBD1 or TRBD2 may be the D gene (5 bases each). There are 14 residues in the CDR3. With 7 bases removed from V and 1 base from J, the gap between germline ends came to 14 bases. Per germline, CDR1 SGHDT and CDR2 YYEEEE. The full variable domain, its missing parts supplied by reference TRBV5-6 and TRBJ2-5, is DAGVTQSPTHLIKTRGQQVTLRCSPKSGHDTVSWYQQALGQGPQFIFQYYEEEERQRGNFPDRFSGHQFPNYSSELNVNALLLGDSALYLCASRVGAIQETQYFGPGTRLLVL.

The CDR3 sequence: CASGGTNYYEQYF. The CDR3 bases are TGTGCCAGCGGTGGGACAAACTACTACGAGCAGTACTTC. This chain uses TRBV12-3 or TRBV12-4 with TRBJ2-7; tentative D call: TRBD1 (6 bases). The germline V and J ends were trimmed by 8 bases and 3 bases, with 14 bases remaining between them. The CDR3 spans 13 residues.

This clone was counted once. This sequence joins TRBV7-2 and TRBJ1-1, with no clear D. The CDR3 runs 14 residues. V lost 3 bases, J lost 5 bases, and 13 bases lay in between. CDR1 is SGHTA, CDR2 FQGNSA, per germline. CDR3 region: CASSFGVRGTEAFF. The CDR3 nucleotides read TGTGCCAGCAGCTTCGGCGTTCGGGGTACTGAAGCTTTCTTT.

This chain links TRBV7-2 with TRBJ1-2, with D possibly being TRBD1 (5 bases). The CDR3 sequence is 15 residues long. Trimming shortened V by 7 bases and J by 1 base, and 16 bases separated the two germline ends. Germline CDR1 reads SGHTA; CDR2 reads FQGNSA. CDR3 sequence: CASNQNRGRNYGYTF. The DNA of the CDR3 is TGTGCCAGCAACCAAAATCGGGGCCGTAACTATGGCTACACCTTC.

The chain employs TRBV11-2 and TRBJ2-7, with D tentatively TRBD2 (5 bases). In germline, CDR1 is SGHAT, CDR2 FQNNGV. The CDR3 runs 14 residues. V lost 0 bases and J lost 6, with 12 bases in between. The CDR3 DNA reads as TGTGCCAGCAGCTTAGAGGCCCGGGATCGCGAGCAGTACTTC. Protein sequence: CASSLEARDREQYF.

The V call is TRBV9, the J call TRBJ2-7; D is undetermined. With 3 bases removed from V and 4 bases from J, the gap between germline ends came to 14 bases. The CDR3 totals 14 residues. The V gene's germline CDR1 is SGDLS and CDR2 YYNGEE. The DNA for the CDR3 is TGTGCCAGCAGCGCCGCGATAGGACCTTACGAGCAGTACTTC. This translates into CASSAAIGPYEQYF.

This chain joins TRBV5-1 and TRBJ2-3, with 7 bases matching TRBD1. The CDR3 covers 15 residues. With 0 bases clipped from V and 1 base from J, the junction kept 2 bases outside the gene matches. Germline V CDR1 and CDR2: SGHRS, YFSETQ. As DNA, the CDR3 is TGCGCCAGCAGCTTGGAAGGACAGGGCACAGATACGCAGTATTTT. Translation: CASSLEGQGTDTQYF.

The chain uses TRBV7-2 and TRBJ1-6; the D gene is possibly TRBD1 (5 bases). V shed 3 bases and J shed 9 bases, with 15 bases lying between them. Germline CDR1 reads SGHTA; CDR2 reads FQGNSA. The CDR3 consists of 15 residues. DNA for the CDR3: TGTGCCAGCAGCTTTAACACGGGTGGGGGTTCACCCCTCCACTTT. Its protein product is CASSFNTGGGSPLHF.

Concerning this clone: This same CDR3 is encoded by further DNA sequences in the sample. This rearrangement joins TRBV18 to TRBJ2-2; TRBD1 matches 7 bases. Germline CDR1 reads KGHSH; CDR2 reads LQKENI. This CDR3 has 15 residues. V dropped 1 base and J dropped 3; count of bases not matched to a gene: 2. This chain's CDR3 is CASSPRTGDTGELFF. The CDR3 DNA reads TGTGCCAGCTCACCACGCACAGGGGACACCGGGGAGCTGTTTTTT.

V usage is TRBV2 and J usage is TRBJ2-3; D remains unclear. The V end lost 11 bases, the J end lost 2 bases, and 11 bases lay between the germline ends. The germline V gene has CDR1 SNHLY and CDR2 FYNNEI. The CDR3 is made up of 12 amino acids. The CDR3 loop reads CASKVDTDTQYF. CDR3 bases: TGTGCCTCTAAGGTCGACACAGATACGCAGTATTTT. Supplemented by reference TRBV2 and TRBJ2-3, the full variable domain reads EPEVTQTPSHQVTQMGQEVILRCVPISNHLYFYWYRQILGQKVEFLVSFYNNEISEKSEIFDDQFSVERPDGSNFTLKIRSTKLEDSAMYFCASKVDTDTQYFGPGTRLTVL.

V usage is TRBV28 and J usage is TRBJ2-5; D gene uncertain. V was clipped by 4 bases and J by 5 bases, with 32 bases between them. In germline, CDR1 is MDHEN, CDR2 SYDVKM. The CDR3 contains 20 residues. DNA for the CDR3: TGTGCCAGCAGTTGTGGTAAGTACCGAAGGGTCGGGCTCCACGCGGAGACCCAGTACTTC. It encodes CASSCGKYRRVGLHAETQYF.

The rearrangement uses TRBV9 and TRBJ2-7; 8 bases map to TRBD1. Germline CDR1 is SGDLS and CDR2 is YYNGEE. CDR3 size: 15 residues. Trimming took 0 bases from V and 3 from J; bases not matched to a gene: 5. The CDR3: CASSVEATGVYEQYF. In DNA form, the CDR3 reads TGTGCCAGCAGCGTAGAGGCGACAGGGGTCTACGAGCAGTACTTC.

The V call is TRBV7-2, the J call TRBJ1-6; no firm D call. The CDR3 length is 14 residues. V was clipped by 1 base and J by 10 bases, with 11 bases between them. CDR1 is SGHTA and CDR2 is FQGNSA in the germline V gene. The CDR3 reads CASSLGTLVSPLHF. CDR3 in DNA: TGTGCCAGCAGCTTAGGGACGTTGGTCTCACCCCTCCACTTT.

DNA for the CDR3: TGTGCCAGCAGCCCCTCGGTAGCAACTAATGAAAAACTGTTTTTT. Protein sequence: CASSPSVATNEKLFF. This sequence joins TRBV9 and TRBJ1-4, with D unclear. The V gene lost 4 bases and the J gene lost 0 bases, with 10 bases spanning the gap. The CDR3 extends over 15 amino acids. Germline V gives CDR1 SGDLS, CDR2 YYNGEE.

The V gene is TRBV9, the J gene TRBJ1-4; possible D gene TRBD1, 6 bases. The CDR3 runs 16 residues. Germline assignment: CDR1 SGDLS and CDR2 YYNGEE. The ends were cut back, 4 bases at V and 0 bases at J, with 13 bases in the middle. The CDR3 DNA reads as TGTGCCAGCAGCTCCCATGGGGGCGCAACTAATGAAAAACTGTTTTTT. Encoded protein: CASSSHGGATNEKLFF. Full variable domain (remainder filled in from reference TRBV9 and TRBJ1-4): DSGVTQTPKHLITATGQRVTLRCSPRSGDLSVYWYQQSLDQGLQFLIQYYNGEERAKGNILERFSAQQFPDLHSELNLSSLELGDSALYFCASSSHGGATNEKLFFGSGTQLSVL.

J is TRBJ1-6 and V is TRBV7-9, with TRBD1 matching over 9 bases. Germline V gene data show CDR1 as SEHNR and CDR2 as FQNEAQ (reference sequence). The CDR3 spans 14 residues. V dropped 5 bases and J dropped 9; count of bases not matched to a gene: 5. The CDR3 sequence is CASSNGQGPSPLHF. The CDR3, as DNA: TGTGCCAGCAGCAACGGACAGGGGCCTTCACCCCTCCACTTT. Filled out from reference TRBV7-9 and TRBJ1-6, the complete variable domain reads DTGVSQNPRHKITKRGQNVTFRCDPISEHNRLYWYRQTLGQGPEFLTYFQNEAQLEKSRLLSDRFSAERPKGSFSTLEIQRTEQGDSAMYLCASSNGQGPSPLHFGNGTRLTVT.

The rearrangement joins TRBV7-9 to TRBJ1-2; no definite D call. The CDR3 is made up of 16 amino acids. Germline CDR1 is SEHNR and CDR2 is FQNEAQ (reference sequence). V lost 1 base to trimming and J lost 6 bases, with 18 bases between them. The CDR3 DNA follows: TGTGCCAGCAGCTTAGAGGTTCAAGCGGGCGAGAATGGCTACACCTTC. Protein product: CASSLEVQAGENGYTF.

This chain connects TRBV7-2 to TRBJ2-7; 8 bases match TRBD2. Germline lookup yields CDR1 SGHTA and CDR2 FQGNSA. The V gene end was trimmed by 5 bases and the J gene end by 7 bases; junction bases not matched to a gene: 13. The length of the CDR3 is 15 residues. The CDR3 region is CASSPKVAGTQEQYF. The CDR3 DNA follows: TGTGCCAGCAGCCCCAAGGTAGCGGGGACCCAAGAGCAGTACTTC.

The rearrangement uses TRBV4-2 and TRBJ1-3; D unresolved. The germline V gene encodes CDR1 LGHNA and CDR2 YNFKEQ. The CDR3 totals 14 residues. V lost 0 bases and J lost 7, with 10 bases in between. The CDR3 sequence: CASSQDMSRNTIYF. The CDR3, as DNA: TGTGCCAGCAGCCAAGACATGTCACGGAACACCATATATTTT.

The chain has TRBV2 and TRBJ2-6; D is uncertain. Per germline, CDR1 SNHLY and CDR2 FYNNEI. Between the trimmed V and J ends, which lost 6 bases and 0 bases, there was a span of 9 bases. The CDR3 is 15 amino acids. CDR3 residues: CASRPDLSGANVLTF. In nucleotides, the CDR3 is TGTGCCAGCAGACCAGACCTCTCTGGGGCCAACGTCCTGACTTTC.

V is TRBV6-6 and J is TRBJ2-7, with 8 bases that match TRBD1. Losses at the gene ends were 3 bases for V and 3 bases for J; bases not matched to a gene: 4. The CDR3 is 14 amino acids. Germline CDR1 MNHNY, CDR2 SVGAGI (reference sequence). CDR3 sequence reads: CASSYAGQDYEQYF. The CDR3 DNA sequence: TGTGCCAGCAGTTATGCGGGACAGGACTACGAGCAGTACTTC.

The chain recombines TRBV7-9 with TRBJ1-2; possible D gene TRBD1, 5 bases. The germline gives CDR1 SEHNR, CDR2 FQNEAQ (reference sequence). The V and J ends lost 1 base and 8 bases respectively, with 14 bases between them. The CDR3 is 14 amino acids. The CDR3 DNA reads TGTGCCAGCAGCTTAGTTTCAGGGTTAGACGGCTACACCTTC. It specifies CASSLVSGLDGYTF.

This clone was counted once. The chain links TRBV5-1 to TRBJ1-6, with D maybe TRBD1 (5 bases). With 4 bases removed from V and 7 bases from J, the gap between germline ends came to 15 bases. Germline values: CDR1 SGHRS, CDR2 YFSETQ. CDR3 size: 15 residues. CDR3 protein: CASSILGALNSPLHF. The CDR3 nucleotides read TGCGCCAGCAGCATCCTAGGGGCGTTAAATTCACCCCTCCACTTT.

The chain uses TRBV7-2 and TRBJ2-2; 7 nucleotides line up with TRBD2. The trim removed 0 bases at V and 6 bases at J, leaving 10 bases unmatched. The CDR3 has 17 residues. In germline, CDR1 is SGHTA, CDR2 FQGNSA. The DNA of the CDR3 is TGTGCCAGCAGCTTAGCAGCGGGGACGCTACTCTCCGGGGAGCTGTTTTTT. It yields the protein CASSLAAGTLLSGELFF.

The chain combines TRBV19 with TRBJ1-6, with D possibly matching TRBD1 (6 bases). V was trimmed by 6 bases and J by 2 bases, leaving 11 bases between them. The CDR3 has 15 residues. Germline V CDR1 and CDR2: LNHDA, SQIVND (reference sequence). The CDR3 bases are TGTGCCAGTAGGAATCAGGGGACCTATAATTCACCCCTCCACTTT. This sequence encodes CASRNQGTYNSPLHF.

The count of this clone is one. The rearrangement uses TRBV6-5 and TRBJ1-1; D is unclear. The CDR3 has 13 amino acids. V lost 5 bases, J lost 2 bases, and 9 bases lay in between. Germline CDR1 reads MNHEY; CDR2 reads SVGAGI. As DNA, the CDR3 is TGTGCCAGCAGTCCGTACAGAAACACTGAAGCTTTCTTT. It is translated as CASSPYRNTEAFF.

This clone was picked up one time. The V gene is TRBV4-1, the J gene TRBJ1-3; D gene unclear. The germline gives CDR1 MGHRA, CDR2 YSYEKL. The CDR3 is 13 residues long. V lost 6 bases to trimming and J lost 0 bases, with 6 bases between them. CDR3 sequence reads: CASSQSSGNTIYF. As DNA, the CDR3 is TGCGCCAGCAGTCAGAGCTCTGGAAACACCATATATTTT.

This clone showed up just once. The rearrangement links TRBV7-2 to TRBJ1-4; 10 bases are shared with TRBD1. The V and J ends lost 5 bases and 1 base, in that order; junction bases with no gene match: 4. Per germline, CDR1 SGHTA and CDR2 FQGNSA. This CDR3 has 16 residues. For the CDR3, the DNA is TGTGCCAGCAGCAGAGGACAGGGGGTAACTAATGAAAAACTGTTTTTT. Its protein is CASSRGQGVTNEKLFF.

The chain uses TRBV11-2 and TRBJ2-6; weak D call: TRBD2 (5 bases). This CDR3 spans 15 amino acids. Trimming took 5 bases from V and 0 from J, leaving 8 bases between them. The germline V gene encodes CDR1 SGHAT and CDR2 FQNNGV. This CDR3 is CASSQDSSGANVLTF. The CDR3 DNA follows: TGTGCCAGCAGCCAGGACTCCTCTGGGGCCAACGTCCTGACTTTC.

The chain links TRBV19 to TRBJ2-1; D not resolved. Trimming took 2 bases from V and 6 from J, leaving 8 bases between them. Germline V gives CDR1 LNHDA, CDR2 SQIVND (reference sequence). The CDR3 runs 13 residues. DNA for the CDR3: TGTGCCAGTAGTATACAGGTTATCAATGAGCAGTTCTTC. Amino acid sequence: CASSIQVINEQFF.

The chain recombines TRBV11-3 with TRBJ2-7, with D possibly being TRBD2 (5 bases). CDR1 is SGHNT and CDR2 is YENEEA in the germline V gene. The CDR3 has 14 amino acids. Deletions cut 0 bases from V and 1 base from J, with 7 bases between. CDR3 sequence (DNA): TGTGCCAGCAGCTTAGATACGGGGTCCTACGAGCAGTACTTC. Protein product: CASSLDTGSYEQYF.